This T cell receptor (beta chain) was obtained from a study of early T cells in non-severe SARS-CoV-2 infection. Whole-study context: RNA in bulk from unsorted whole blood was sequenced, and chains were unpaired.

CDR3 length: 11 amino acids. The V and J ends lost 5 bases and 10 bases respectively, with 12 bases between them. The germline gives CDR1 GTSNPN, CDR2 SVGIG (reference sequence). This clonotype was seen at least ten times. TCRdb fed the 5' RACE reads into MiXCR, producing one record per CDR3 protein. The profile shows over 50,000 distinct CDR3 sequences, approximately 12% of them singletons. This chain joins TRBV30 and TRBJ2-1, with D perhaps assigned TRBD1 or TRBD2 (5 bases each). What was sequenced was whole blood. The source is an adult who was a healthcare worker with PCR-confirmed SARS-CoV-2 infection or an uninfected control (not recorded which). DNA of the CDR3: TGTGCCTGGGGGGGATTTGAGGAGCAGTTCTTC. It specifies CAWGGFEEQFF.